The rows below give T cell receptor beta chains drawn from one sample of a study of T-cell memory formation after mild COVID-19. One entry per CDR3 protein, called by TCRdb with MiXCR from the 5' RACE reads. The table shows 250,000 or so distinct CDR3 sequences, with roughly 18% occurring only once. Sample: PBMCs or a T cell subset sorted from them (not recorded which). The receptors originated from a man younger than 35 who had mild COVID-19 (a few samples of this study predate the infection). Cell type and time point are not known. Each CDR3 is given with its conserved first and last residue. A D gene is named only where the DNA matches it firmly. A clone size is listed for some rows: how often the clone was seen (once, few, many), or a class if it is expanded.

>TRBV7-2|.|12|TRBD2|TRBJ2-1
CASSFSGTSTFF
TGTGCCAGCAGCTTCTCCGGGACTAGCACGTTCTTC
>TRBV4-1|.|12|.|TRBJ2-2
CASSHFGGELFF
TGCGCCAGCAGCCACTTCGGCGGGGAGCTGTTTTTT
>TRBV4-1|.|15|.|TRBJ2-5
CASSQPDASGETQYF
TGCGCCAGCAGCCAACCGGACGCGTCGGGGGAGACCCAGTACTTC
>TRBV7-8|few|16|TRBD1|TRBJ2-1
CASSARGQGDTNEQFF
TGTGCCAGCAGCGCCCGTGGACAGGGGGACACCAATGAGCAGTTCTTC
>TRBV6-1|.|15|.|TRBJ1-2
CASSELRTANYGYTF
TGTGCCAGCAGTGAACTACGGACTGCTAACTATGGCTACACCTTC
>TRBV6-2/TRBV6-3|few|14|.|TRBJ1-4
CATAIPELNEKLFF
TGTGCCACCGCGATCCCAGAACTTAATGAAAAACTGTTTTTT
>TRBV6-2/TRBV6-3|many|18|TRBD1|TRBJ2-6
CASSRSRDRWTGANVLTF
TGTGCCAGCAGTCGTAGCCGGGACAGGTGGACTGGGGCCAACGTCCTGACTTTC
>TRBV6-2/TRBV6-3|.|13|.|TRBJ1-1
CASSSQRGAEAFF
TGTGCCAGCAGTTCTCAACGGGGAGCTGAAGCTTTCTTT
>TRBV18|few|13|.|TRBJ1-2
CASSPDPDYGYTF
TGTGCCAGCTCACCTGACCCCGACTATGGCTACACCTTC
>TRBV30|few|13|.|TRBJ2-5
CAWGMGTQETQYF
TGTGCCTGGGGAATGGGGACCCAAGAGACCCAGTACTTC
>TRBV9|many|14|.|TRBJ2-1
CASSVDPVYNEQFF
TGTGCCAGCAGCGTAGATCCGGTTTACAATGAGCAGTTCTTC
>TRBV12-3/TRBV12-4|few|13|.|TRBJ2-7
CASSSGTRREQYF
TGTGCCAGCAGTTCCGGGACACGACGGGAGCAGTACTTC
>TRBV5-1|many|14|TRBD1|TRBJ1-1
CASSGTGGNTEAFF
TGCGCCAGCAGCGGGACAGGGGGGAACACTGAAGCTTTCTTT
>TRBV5-1|.|14|TRBD1|TRBJ2-1
CASTQTGDYNEQFF
TGCGCCAGCACCCAGACAGGGGATTACAATGAGCAGTTCTTC
>TRBV12-3/TRBV12-4|.|14|TRBD1|TRBJ2-1
CASSPGQGIYEQFF
TGTGCCAGCAGTCCCGGACAGGGGATCTATGAGCAGTTCTTC
>TRBV19|.|11|.|TRBJ2-7
CASSNVYEQYF
TGTGCCAGTAGCAATGTTTACGAGCAGTACTTC
>TRBV4-2|.|16|.|TRBJ2-2
CASSQLDSSDTGELFF
TGTGCCAGCAGCCAGCTAGACTCATCCGACACCGGGGAGCTGTTTTTT
>TRBV6-2/TRBV6-3|few|18|TRBD1|TRBJ2-6
CASSQRPGTGTGANVLTF
TGTGCCAGCAGTCAGCGTCCCGGGACAGGGACCGGGGCCAACGTCCTGACTTTC
>TRBV7-2|.|15|TRBD1|TRBJ2-1
CASSWRGQGLDEQFF
TGTGCCAGCAGCTGGAGGGGACAGGGTCTCGATGAGCAGTTCTTC
>TRBV7-9|many|15|TRBD1|TRBJ2-5
CASGSNRGRGETQYF
TGTGCCAGCGGATCAAACAGGGGGCGCGGAGAGACCCAGTACTTC
>TRBV4-1|few|15|.|TRBJ1-1
CASTTKWGKNTEAFF
TGCGCCAGCACCACCAAATGGGGGAAGAACACTGAAGCTTTCTTT
>TRBV5-1|few|15|TRBD2|TRBJ2-5
CASSVLGTREETQYF
TGCGCCAGCAGCGTACTCGGGACTAGAGAGGAGACCCAGTACTTC
>TRBV4-3|many|16|TRBD1|TRBJ1-5
CASSQDRTGLNQPQHF
TGCGCCAGCAGCCAAGATCGGACAGGATTAAATCAGCCCCAGCATTTT
>TRBV19|few|14|.|TRBJ1-5
CASELRLINQPQHF
TGTGCCAGCGAATTAAGGCTGATTAATCAGCCCCAGCATTTT
>TRBV7-3|.|16|TRBD2|TRBJ2-1
CASSILAGPSYNEQFF
TGTGCCAGCAGCATCCTAGCGGGACCTTCCTACAATGAGCAGTTCTTC
>TRBV12-3/TRBV12-4|.|11|.|TRBJ2-1
CASSKNNEQFF
TGTGCCAGCAGTAAGAACAATGAGCAGTTCTTC
>TRBV29-1|.|14|.|TRBJ2-3
CSVNRNRDVDTQYF
TGCAGCGTTAATAGGAACAGGGATGTGGATACGCAGTATTTT
>TRBV10-3|.|15|TRBD1|TRBJ1-5
CAITQSLTGGSPQHF
TGTGCCATCACCCAGAGCTTGACAGGGGGGTCGCCCCAGCATTTT
>TRBV11-1|few|13|.|TRBJ2-2
CASSPSPTGELFF
TGTGCCAGCAGCCCCTCTCCCACCGGGGAGCTGTTTTTT
>TRBV6-1|few|15|TRBD2|TRBJ2-1
CASSELGGLASEQFF
TGTGCCAGCAGTGAATTGGGGGGACTAGCATCTGAGCAGTTCTTC
>TRBV7-9|once|15|.|TRBJ2-7
CASSLDVGGTYEQYF
TGTGCCAGCAGCTTAGATGTGGGGGGCACCTACGAGCAGTACTTC
>TRBV29-1|few|15|TRBD1|TRBJ2-5
CSAPSGTGVGETQYF
TGCAGCGCCCCTTCCGGGACAGGGGTGGGAGAGACCCAGTACTTC
>TRBV4-1|.|15|.|TRBJ2-3
CASSQEASSTDTQYF
TGCGCCAGCAGCCAAGAGGCCAGTAGCACAGATACGCAGTATTTT
>TRBV7-9|.|13|.|TRBJ1-2
CASSFPETVGYTF
TGTGCCAGCAGCTTTCCGGAAACCGTGGGCTACACCTTC
>TRBV5-1|many|14|.|TRBJ2-5
CASTVGGMQETQYF
TGCGCCAGCACCGTCGGGGGAATGCAAGAGACCCAGTACTTC
>TRBV11-3|.|15|.|TRBJ2-2
CASSPRTGSTGELFF
TGTGCCAGCAGCCCGAGGACGGGGAGCACCGGGGAGCTGTTTTTT
>TRBV2|.|13|.|TRBJ2-5
CASMGREQETQYF
TGTGCCAGCATGGGGCGGGAACAAGAGACCCAGTACTTC
>TRBV5-1|.|17|.|TRBJ2-1
CASSPLYPAGGYNEQFF
TGCGCCAGCAGCCCCCTCTACCCGGCTGGAGGGTACAATGAGCAGTTCTTC
>TRBV7-9|.|13|.|TRBJ1-5
CASSLPTGQPQHF
TGTGCCAGCAGCTTACCGACCGGTCAGCCCCAGCATTTT
>TRBV19|few|14|.|TRBJ1-2
CASTNRPSYYGYTF
TGTGCCAGTACCAATAGACCGAGCTACTATGGCTACACCTTC
>TRBV10-3|few|14|.|TRBJ2-2
CAVRWQTNTGELFF
TGTGCCGTTCGGTGGCAGACGAACACCGGGGAGCTGTTTTTT
>TRBV18|few|16|TRBD2|TRBJ2-5
CASSPEASGGSGTQYF
TGTGCCAGCTCACCGGAAGCTAGCGGGGGCTCGGGGACCCAGTACTTC
>TRBV2|few|16|TRBD2|TRBJ2-5
CASSEMLAGTQETQYF
TGTGCCAGCAGTGAGATGCTAGCGGGGACCCAAGAGACCCAGTACTTC
>TRBV12-3/TRBV12-4|few|13|TRBD1|TRBJ2-4
CASTRTGGNIQYF
TGTGCCAGCACCCGGACAGGAGGAAACATTCAGTACTTC
>TRBV14|many|15|.|TRBJ2-6
CASSRGSSGANVLTF
TGTGCCAGCAGCCGAGGAAGCTCTGGGGCCAACGTCCTGACTTTC
>TRBV6-5|few|13|.|TRBJ2-2
CASSYAGTGELFF
TGTGCCAGCAGTTACGCGGGGACCGGGGAGCTGTTTTTT